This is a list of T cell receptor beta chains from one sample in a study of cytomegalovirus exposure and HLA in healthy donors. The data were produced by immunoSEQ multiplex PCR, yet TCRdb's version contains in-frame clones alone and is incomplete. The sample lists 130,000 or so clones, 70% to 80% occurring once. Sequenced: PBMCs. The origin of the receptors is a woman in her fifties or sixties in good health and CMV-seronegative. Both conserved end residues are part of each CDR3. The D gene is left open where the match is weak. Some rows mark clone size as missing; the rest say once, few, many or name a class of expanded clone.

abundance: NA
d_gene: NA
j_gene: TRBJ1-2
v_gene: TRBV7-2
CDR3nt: TGTGCCACATGGACAGCCCGCTATGGCTACACCTTC
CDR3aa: CATWTARYGYTF

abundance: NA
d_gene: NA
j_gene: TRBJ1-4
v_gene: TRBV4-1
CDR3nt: TGCGCCAGCAGCCCCGGAGGAGGGGAGATAACAAAACTGTTTTTT
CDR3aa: CASSPGGGEITKLFF

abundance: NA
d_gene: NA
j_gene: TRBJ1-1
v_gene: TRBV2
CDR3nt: TGTGCCAGCACAGAAGGGGGAGGGTCTGAAGCTTTCTTT
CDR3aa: CASTEGGGSEAFF

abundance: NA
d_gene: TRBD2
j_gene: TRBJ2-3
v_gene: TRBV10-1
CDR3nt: TGCGCCAGCAGTAGGCTAGCGGGAGGAGATACGCAGTATTTT
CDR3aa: CASSRLAGGDTQYF

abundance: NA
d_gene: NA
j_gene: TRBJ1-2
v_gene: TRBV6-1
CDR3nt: TGTGCCGGCGTTACTACAGGAACCAACTATGGCTACACCTTC
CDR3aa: CAGVTTGTNYGYTF

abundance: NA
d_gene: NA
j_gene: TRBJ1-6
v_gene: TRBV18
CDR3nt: TGTGCCAGCTCAGGACTGGACGGTTATAATTCACCCCTCCACTTT
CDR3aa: CASSGLDGYNSPLHF

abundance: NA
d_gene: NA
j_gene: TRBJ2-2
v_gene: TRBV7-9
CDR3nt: TGTGCCAGCAGCTTCGGGTCTAACACCGGGGAGCTGTTTTTT
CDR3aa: CASSFGSNTGELFF

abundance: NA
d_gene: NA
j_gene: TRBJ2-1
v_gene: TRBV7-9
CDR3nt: TGTGCCAGCAGCTTGGAGGGTTCCTACAATGAGCAGTTCTTC
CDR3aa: CASSLEGSYNEQFF

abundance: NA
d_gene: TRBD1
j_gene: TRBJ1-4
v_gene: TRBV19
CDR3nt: TGTGCCAGTAGTTCCCGGACAGGGCAATCCGAAAAACTGTTTTTT
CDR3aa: CASSSRTGQSEKLFF

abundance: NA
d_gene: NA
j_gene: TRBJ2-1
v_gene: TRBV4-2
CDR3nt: TGTGCCAGCAGCCCAACAGGGGGGGATTACAATGAGCAGTTCTTC
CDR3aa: CASSPTGGDYNEQFF

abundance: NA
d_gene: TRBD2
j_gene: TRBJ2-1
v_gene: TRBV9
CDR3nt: TGTGCCAGCAAGTTAGCGGGGGGTCGGACCTACAATGAGCAGTTCTTC
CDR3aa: CASKLAGGRTYNEQFF

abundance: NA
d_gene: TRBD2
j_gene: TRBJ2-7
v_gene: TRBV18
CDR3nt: TGTGCCAGCTCACCGCTTCTAGCGGCCGGTGGTTACGAGCAGTACTTC
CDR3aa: CASSPLLAAGGYEQYF

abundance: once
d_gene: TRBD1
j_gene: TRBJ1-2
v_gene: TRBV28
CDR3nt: TGTGCCAGCAGTTCCTCAAACAGGGGTGGCTACACCTTC
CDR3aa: CASSSSNRGGYTF

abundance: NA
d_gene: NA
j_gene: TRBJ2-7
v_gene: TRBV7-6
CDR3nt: TGTGCCAGCACCATAGGTCCGGGAGTATACGAGCAGTACTTC
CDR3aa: CASTIGPGVYEQYF

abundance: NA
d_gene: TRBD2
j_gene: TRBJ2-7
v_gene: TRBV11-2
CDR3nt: TGTGCCAGCAGCTTAGATGTGACTAGCACCTACGAGCAGTACTTC
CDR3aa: CASSLDVTSTYEQYF

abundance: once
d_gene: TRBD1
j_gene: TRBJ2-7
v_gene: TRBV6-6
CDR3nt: TGTGCCACCTCGGACGGGACAGGGAAGGTCTACGAGCAGTACTTC
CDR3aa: CATSDGTGKVYEQYF